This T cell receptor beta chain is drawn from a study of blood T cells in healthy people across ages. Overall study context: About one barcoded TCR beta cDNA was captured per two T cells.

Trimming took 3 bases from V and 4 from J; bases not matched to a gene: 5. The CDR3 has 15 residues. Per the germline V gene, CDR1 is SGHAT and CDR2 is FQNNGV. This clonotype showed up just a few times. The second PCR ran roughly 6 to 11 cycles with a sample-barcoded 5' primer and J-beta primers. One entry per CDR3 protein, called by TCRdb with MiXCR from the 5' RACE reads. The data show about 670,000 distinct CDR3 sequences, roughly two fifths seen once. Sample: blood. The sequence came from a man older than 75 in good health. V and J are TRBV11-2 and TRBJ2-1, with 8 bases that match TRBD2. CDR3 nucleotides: TGTGCCAGCAGCTTTAGCGGGATGGGGTACAATGAGCAGTTCTTC. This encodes CASSFSGMGYNEQFF.